Here is one TCR beta chain with its context. These data are taken from a study of cytomegalovirus exposure and HLA in healthy donors. Primers for the PCR totalled 60 Vbeta and 13 Jbeta. TCRdb keeps only in-frame clones here, not all; method: immunoSEQ multiplex PCR. The sample carries over 150,000 clones, roughly 80% recorded once. CDR1 is LGHNA and CDR2 is YNFKEQ in the germline V gene. This CDR3 spans 14 amino acids. With 5 bases clipped from V and 3 bases from J, the junction kept 4 bases outside the gene matches. The sequenced material came from PBMCs. The rearrangement uses TRBV4-2 and TRBJ2-7; 10 bases map to TRBD1. The receptor's source is a human donor in good health. The CDR3 nucleotides read TGTGCCAGCAGCTCCCGGACAGGGGGCTACGAGCAGTACTTC. Translated: CASSSRTGGYEQYF.